This T cell receptor (beta chain) is drawn from a study of CD8 T cells in Susac syndrome. The RNA, about 0.5 to 1 ug, was put through reverse transcription using random hexamers. Each CDR3 protein gets one entry after TCRdb re-called the immunoSEQ multiplex PCR reads with MiXCR. The sample holds approximately 210,000 distinct CDR3 sequences; around 95% are singletons and the top ten take 0.095%. The germline V gene has CDR1 SGHRS and CDR2 YFSETQ. The CDR3 runs to 15 residues. Trimming shortened V by 1 base and J by 9 bases, and 17 bases separated the two germline ends. Negative isolation yielded CD8+ and CD4+ T cells; FACS enriched TEMRA cells.

The clonotype comes from a human donor with multiple sclerosis. Sequenced sample: CD4+ T cells from PBMCs. This rearrangement joins TRBV5-1 to TRBJ2-1; D might be TRBD2 (5 bases). The DNA for the CDR3 is TGCGCCAGCAGCTTGACGGGGAGTTTGGGGAGTGAGCAGTTCTTC. Translating gives CASSLTGSLGSEQFF.